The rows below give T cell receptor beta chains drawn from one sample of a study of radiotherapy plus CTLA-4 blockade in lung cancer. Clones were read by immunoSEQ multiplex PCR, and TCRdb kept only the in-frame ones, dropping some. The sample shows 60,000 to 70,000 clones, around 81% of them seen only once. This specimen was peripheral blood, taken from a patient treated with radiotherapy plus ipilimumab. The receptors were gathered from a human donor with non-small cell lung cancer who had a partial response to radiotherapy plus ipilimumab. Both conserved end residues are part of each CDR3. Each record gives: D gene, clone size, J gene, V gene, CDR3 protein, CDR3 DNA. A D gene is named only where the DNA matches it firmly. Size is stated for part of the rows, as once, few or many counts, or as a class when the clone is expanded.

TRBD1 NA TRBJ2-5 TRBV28 CASSSRVGTVQETQYF TGTGCCAGCAGTTCCCGCGTCGGGACAGTTCAAGAGACCCAGTACTTC
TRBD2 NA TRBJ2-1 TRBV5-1 CASSPSGFVEQFF TGCGCCAGCAGTCCTAGCGGGTTTGTTGAGCAGTTCTTC
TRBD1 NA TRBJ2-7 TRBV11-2 CASSFGQGDIAYEQYF TGTGCCAGCAGCTTCGGACAGGGGGATATAGCCTACGAGCAGTACTTC
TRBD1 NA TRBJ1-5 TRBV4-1 CASSPGGTGTENQPQHF TGCGCCAGCAGCCCCGGGGGTACCGGGACAGAAAATCAGCCCCAGCATTTT
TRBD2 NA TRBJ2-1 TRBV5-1 CASRVVAGVNEQFF TGCGCCAGCAGGGTGGTAGCGGGAGTAAATGAGCAGTTCTTC
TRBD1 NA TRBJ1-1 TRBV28 CASSSGTVAFF TGTGCCAGCAGTTCCGGGACAGTGGCTTTCTTT
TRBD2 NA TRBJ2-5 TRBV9 CASSLLGTIQETQYF TGTGCCAGCAGCCTCCTAGGGACTATTCAAGAGACCCAGTACTTC
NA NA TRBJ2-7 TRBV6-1 CASSARESYEQYF TGTGCCAGCAGTGCTCGCGAATCCTACGAGCAGTACTTC
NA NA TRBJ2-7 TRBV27 CASRAGLHEQYF TGTGCCAGCAGGGCAGGGTTGCACGAGCAGTACTTC
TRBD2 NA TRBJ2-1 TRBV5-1 CASKGLAGGYEQFF TGCGCCAGCAAGGGACTAGCGGGAGGCTATGAGCAGTTCTTC
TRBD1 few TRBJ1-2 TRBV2 CASRGTGSGPYYGYTF TGTGCCAGCAGGGGGACAGGGTCGGGCCCTTACTATGGCTACACCTTC
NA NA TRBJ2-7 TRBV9 CASSGRDSPHEQYF TGTGCCAGCAGCGGCCGGGACTCCCCCCACGAGCAGTACTTC
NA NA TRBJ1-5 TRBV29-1 CSVSGGSGNQPQHF TGCAGCGTTAGTGGAGGGTCAGGAAATCAGCCCCAGCATTTT
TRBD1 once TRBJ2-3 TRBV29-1 CSVNRDRGLHF TGCAGCGTCAACCGGGACAGGGGTCTACATTTT
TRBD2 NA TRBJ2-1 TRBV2 CAATPGGPLDEQFF TGTGCTGCAACCCCGGGAGGCCCGTTAGATGAGCAGTTCTTC
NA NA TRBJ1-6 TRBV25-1 CASSHRITPLHF TGTGCCAGCAGTCACAGGATTACGCCCCTCCACTTT
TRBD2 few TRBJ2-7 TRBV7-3 CASSLKSMGRESSYEQYF TGTGCCAGCAGCTTAAAGTCCATGGGGCGGGAGAGCTCCTACGAGCAGTACTTC
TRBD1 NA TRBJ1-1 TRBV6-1 CASSAIRDRGNTEAFF TGTGCCAGCAGTGCAATCCGGGACAGGGGTAACACTGAAGCTTTCTTT
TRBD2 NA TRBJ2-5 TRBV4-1 CASSQDPVPPGGYQETQYF TGCGCCAGCAGCCAAGATCCCGTACCCCCGGGAGGCTACCAAGAGACCCAGTACTTC
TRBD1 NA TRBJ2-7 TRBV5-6 CASSYGTGGYEQYF TGTGCCAGCAGCTATGGGACAGGGGGTTACGAGCAGTACTTC
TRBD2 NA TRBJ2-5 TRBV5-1 CASSGGSGRNRETQYF TGCGCCAGCAGCGGGGGTAGCGGGAGAAATCGGGAGACCCAGTACTTC
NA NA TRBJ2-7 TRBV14 CASSHQDQGHEQYF TGTGCCAGCAGCCACCAGGACCAGGGTCACGAGCAGTACTTC
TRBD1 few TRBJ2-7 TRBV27 CASSLKGQGTPYEQYF TGTGCCAGCAGTTTAAAGGGACAGGGGACCCCCTACGAGCAGTACTTC
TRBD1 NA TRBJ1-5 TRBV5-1 CASSLDRGGQPQHF TGCGCCAGCAGCTTGGACAGGGGAGGTCAGCCCCAGCATTTT
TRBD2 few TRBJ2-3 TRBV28 CASSRTSGRTDTQYF TGTGCCAGCAGCCGTACTAGCGGGAGAACAGATACGCAGTATTTT
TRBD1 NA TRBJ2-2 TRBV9 CASSGGDRGRFTGELFF TGTGCCAGCAGCGGGGGAGACAGGGGGCGGTTCACCGGGGAGCTGTTTTTT
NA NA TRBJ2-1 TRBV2 CASSSTSPRQVYNEQFF TGTGCCAGCAGTTCAACCTCCCCGAGACAGGTCTACAATGAGCAGTTCTTC
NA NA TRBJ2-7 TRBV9 CASSVMAGRSYEQYF TGTGCCAGCAGCGTAATGGCGGGACGATCCTACGAGCAGTACTTC
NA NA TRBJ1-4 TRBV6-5 CASSYSTVGEKLFF TGTGCCAGCAGTTACTCGACAGTAGGTGAAAAACTGTTTTTT
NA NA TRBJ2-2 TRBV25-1 CASSPTAVRGVTGELFF TGTGCCAGCAGTCCTACTGCGGTCAGGGGGGTCACCGGGGAGCTGTTTTTT
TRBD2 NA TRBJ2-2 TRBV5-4 CASSLAGGTGELFF TGTGCCAGCAGCTTGGCGGGGGGCACCGGGGAGCTGTTTTTT
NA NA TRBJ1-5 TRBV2 CASKGDSNQPQHF TGTGCCAGCAAGGGGGATAGCAATCAGCCCCAGCATTTT
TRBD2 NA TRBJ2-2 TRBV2 CASRRTSGNTGELFF TGTGCCAGCAGGCGAACTAGCGGTAACACCGGGGAGCTGTTTTTT
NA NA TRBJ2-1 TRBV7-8 CASSSLDKPDEQFF TGTGCCAGCAGCTCATTGGACAAGCCCGATGAGCAGTTCTTC
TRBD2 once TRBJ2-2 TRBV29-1 CSVARLAGGTGELFF TGCAGCGTCGCCAGACTAGCGGGAGGGACCGGGGAGCTGTTTTTT
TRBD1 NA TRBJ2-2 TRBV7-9 CASSYRQGNTGELFF TGTGCCAGCAGCTATCGACAGGGGAACACCGGGGAGCTGTTTTTT
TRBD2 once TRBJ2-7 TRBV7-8 CASSLGGGSYEQYF TGTGCCAGCAGCTTAGGCGGGGGTTCCTACGAGCAGTACTTC
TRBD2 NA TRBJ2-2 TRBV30 CAWSTRTSGDLGELFF TGTGCCTGGAGTACTCGGACTAGCGGGGACCTTGGGGAGCTGTTTTTT
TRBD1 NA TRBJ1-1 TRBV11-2 CASSSRTGGRAEAFF TGTGCCAGCAGCTCCCGGACAGGGGGAAGAGCTGAAGCTTTCTTT
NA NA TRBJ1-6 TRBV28 CASTLLIYSPLHF TGTGCCAGCACCCTCCTTATTTATTCGCCCCTCCACTTT
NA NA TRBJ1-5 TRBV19 CASSIAYQPQHF TGTGCCAGTAGTATCGCGTATCAGCCCCAGCATTTT
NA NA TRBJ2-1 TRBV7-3 CASSLIADNEQFF TGTGCCAGCAGCTTAATAGCGGACAATGAGCAGTTCTTC
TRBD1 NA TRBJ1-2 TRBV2 CASSEWTGDNYGYTF TGTGCCAGCAGTGAATGGACAGGGGATAACTATGGCTACACCTTC
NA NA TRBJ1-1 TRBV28 CASSLSFRNTEAFF TGTGCCAGCAGTTTATCGTTTAGGAACACTGAAGCTTTCTTT
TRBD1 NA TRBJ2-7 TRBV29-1 CSVKRQGGYEQYF TGCAGCGTAAAAAGACAGGGTGGCTACGAGCAGTACTTC
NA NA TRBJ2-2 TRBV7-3 CASSLTPGGRGELFF TGTGCCAGCAGCCTAACCCCCGGGGGAAGAGGGGAGCTGTTTTTT
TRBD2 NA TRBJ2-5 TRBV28 CASSQGLSGGETQYF TGTGCCAGCAGTCAAGGACTCTCGGGGGGTGAGACCCAGTACTTC
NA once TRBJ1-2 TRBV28 CASSSPNYGYTF TGTGCCAGCAGTTCCCCGAACTATGGCTACACCTTC
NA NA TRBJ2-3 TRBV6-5 CASSSGQRRTDTQYF TGTGCCAGCAGTTCAGGACAGCGTCGCACAGATACGCAGTATTTT
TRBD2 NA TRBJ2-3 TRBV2 CASSSGLADLTDTQYF TGTGCCAGCAGTTCGGGACTAGCGGACTTGACAGATACGCAGTATTTT
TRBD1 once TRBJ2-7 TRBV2 CASGRDRDYEQYF TGTGCCAGTGGCCGGGACAGGGACTACGAGCAGTACTTC
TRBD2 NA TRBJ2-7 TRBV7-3 CASSQGTSGSYEQYF TGTGCCAGCAGCCAAGGAACTAGCGGGAGTTACGAGCAGTACTTC
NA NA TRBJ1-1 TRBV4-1 CASSQDQQGEAFF TGCGCCAGCAGCCAAGATCAACAGGGTGAAGCTTTCTTT
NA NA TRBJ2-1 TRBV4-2 CASSQEASPGDEQFF TGTGCCAGCAGCCAGGAAGCGTCACCAGGGGATGAGCAGTTCTTC
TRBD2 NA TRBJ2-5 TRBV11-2 CASSPTSGRGGTQYF TGTGCCAGCAGCCCGACTAGCGGGAGGGGAGGGACCCAGTACTTC